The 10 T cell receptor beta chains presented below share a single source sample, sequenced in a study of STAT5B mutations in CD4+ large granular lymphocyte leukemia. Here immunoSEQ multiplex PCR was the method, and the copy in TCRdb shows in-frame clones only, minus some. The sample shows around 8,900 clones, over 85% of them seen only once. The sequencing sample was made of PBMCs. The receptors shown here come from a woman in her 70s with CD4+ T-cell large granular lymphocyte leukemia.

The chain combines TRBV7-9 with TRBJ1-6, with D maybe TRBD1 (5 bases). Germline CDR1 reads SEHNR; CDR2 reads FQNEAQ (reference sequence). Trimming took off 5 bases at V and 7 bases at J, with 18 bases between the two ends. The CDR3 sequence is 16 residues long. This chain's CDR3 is CASSVHGTGENSPLHF. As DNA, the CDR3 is TGTGCCAGCAGCGTCCACGGGACCGGCGAGAATTCACCCCTCCACTTT.

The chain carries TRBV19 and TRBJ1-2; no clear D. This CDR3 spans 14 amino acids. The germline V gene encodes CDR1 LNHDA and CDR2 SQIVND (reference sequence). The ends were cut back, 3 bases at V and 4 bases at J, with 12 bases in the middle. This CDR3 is CASSIGSGLYGYTF. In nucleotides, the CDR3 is TGTGCCAGTAGTATTGGAAGCGGCCTCTATGGCTACACCTTC.

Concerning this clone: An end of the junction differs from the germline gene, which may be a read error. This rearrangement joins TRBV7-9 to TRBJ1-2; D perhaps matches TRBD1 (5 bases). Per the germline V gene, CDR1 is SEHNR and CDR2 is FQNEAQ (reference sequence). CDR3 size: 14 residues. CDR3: CASSVAGYDVGYTF. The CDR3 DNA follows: TGTGCCAGCAGCGTAGCAGGGTATGATGTGGGCTACACCTTC. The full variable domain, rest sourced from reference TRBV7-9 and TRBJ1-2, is DTGVSQNPRHKITKRGQNVTFRCDPISEHNRLYWYRQTLGQGPEFLTYFQNEAQLEKSRLLSDRFSAERPKGSFSTLEIQRTEQGDSAMYLCASSVAGYDVGYTFGSGTRLTVV.

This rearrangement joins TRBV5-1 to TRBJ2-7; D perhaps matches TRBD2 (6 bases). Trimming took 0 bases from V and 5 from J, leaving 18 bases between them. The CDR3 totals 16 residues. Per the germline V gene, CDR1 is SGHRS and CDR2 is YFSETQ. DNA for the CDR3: TGCGCCAGCAGCTTGGACGGTACTAGCCGATCGAACGAGCAGTACTTC. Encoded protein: CASSLDGTSRSNEQYF.

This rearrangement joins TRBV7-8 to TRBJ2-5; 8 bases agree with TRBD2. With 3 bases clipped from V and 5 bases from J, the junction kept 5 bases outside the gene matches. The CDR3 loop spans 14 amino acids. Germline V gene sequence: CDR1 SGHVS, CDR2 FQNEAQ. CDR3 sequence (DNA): TGTGCCAGCAGCTTCGGGGGGGGAGGGGAGACCCAGTACTTC. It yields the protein CASSFGGGGETQYF.

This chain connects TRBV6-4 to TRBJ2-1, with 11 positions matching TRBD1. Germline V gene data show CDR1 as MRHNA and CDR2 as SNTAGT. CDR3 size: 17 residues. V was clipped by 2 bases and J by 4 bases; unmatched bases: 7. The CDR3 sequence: CASSDVWTGGSYNEQFF. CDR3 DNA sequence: TGTGCCAGCAGTGACGTCTGGACAGGGGGCAGTTACAATGAGCAGTTCTTC.

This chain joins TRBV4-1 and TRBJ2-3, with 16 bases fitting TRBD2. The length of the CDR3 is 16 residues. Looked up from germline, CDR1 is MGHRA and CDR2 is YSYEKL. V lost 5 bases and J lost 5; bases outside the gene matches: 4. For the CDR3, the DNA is TGCGCCAGCAGCAAGGGACTAGCGGGGGGGCAAGATACGCAGTATTTT. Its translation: CASSKGLAGGQDTQYF.

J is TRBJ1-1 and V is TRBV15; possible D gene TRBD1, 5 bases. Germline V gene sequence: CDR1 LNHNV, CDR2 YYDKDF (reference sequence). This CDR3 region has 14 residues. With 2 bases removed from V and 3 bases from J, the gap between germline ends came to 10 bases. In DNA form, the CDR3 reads TGTGCCACCAGCAGATTGGGGCTGGACACTGAAGCTTTCTTT. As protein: CATSRLGLDTEAFF.

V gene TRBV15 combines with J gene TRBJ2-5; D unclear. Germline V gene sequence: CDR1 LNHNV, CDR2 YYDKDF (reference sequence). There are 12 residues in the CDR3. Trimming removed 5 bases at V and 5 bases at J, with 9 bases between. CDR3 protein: CATSHLWETQYF. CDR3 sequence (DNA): TGTGCCACCAGCCACCTGTGGGAGACCCAGTACTTC.

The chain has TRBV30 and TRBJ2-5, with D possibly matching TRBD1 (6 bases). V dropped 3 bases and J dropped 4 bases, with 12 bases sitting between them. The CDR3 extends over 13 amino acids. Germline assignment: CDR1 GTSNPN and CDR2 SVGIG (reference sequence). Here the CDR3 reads CAWRAQGRETQYF. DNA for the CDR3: TGTGCCTGGAGAGCACAGGGTCGAGAGACCCAGTACTTC.